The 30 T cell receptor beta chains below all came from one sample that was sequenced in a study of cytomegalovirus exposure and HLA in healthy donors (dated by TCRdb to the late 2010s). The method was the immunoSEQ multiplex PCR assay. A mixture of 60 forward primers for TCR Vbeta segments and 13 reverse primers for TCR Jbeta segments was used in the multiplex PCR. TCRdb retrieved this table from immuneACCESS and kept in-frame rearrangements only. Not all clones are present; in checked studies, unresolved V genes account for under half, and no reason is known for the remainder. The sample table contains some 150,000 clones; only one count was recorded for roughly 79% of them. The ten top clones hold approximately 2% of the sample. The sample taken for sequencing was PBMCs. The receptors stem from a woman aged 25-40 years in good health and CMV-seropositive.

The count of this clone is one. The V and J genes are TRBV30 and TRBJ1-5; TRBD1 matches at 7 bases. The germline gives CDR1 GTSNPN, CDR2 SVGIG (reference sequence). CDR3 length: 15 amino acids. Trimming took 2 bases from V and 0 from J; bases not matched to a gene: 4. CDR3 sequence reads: CAWSTGDLSNQPQHF. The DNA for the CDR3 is TGTGCCTGGAGTACAGGGGACCTTAGCAATCAGCCCCAGCATTTT.

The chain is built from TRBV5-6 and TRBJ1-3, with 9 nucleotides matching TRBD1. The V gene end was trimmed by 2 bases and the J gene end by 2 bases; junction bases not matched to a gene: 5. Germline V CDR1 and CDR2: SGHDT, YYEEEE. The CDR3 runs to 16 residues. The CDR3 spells CASSFRDRAPGNTIYF. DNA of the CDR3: TGTGCCAGCAGCTTCCGGGACAGGGCCCCTGGAAACACCATATATTTT.

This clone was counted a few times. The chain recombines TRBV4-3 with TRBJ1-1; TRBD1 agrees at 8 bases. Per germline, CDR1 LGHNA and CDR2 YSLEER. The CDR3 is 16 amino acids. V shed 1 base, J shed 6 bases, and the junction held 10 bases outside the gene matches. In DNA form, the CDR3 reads TGCGCCAGCAGCCAAGTCGGGAGACAGGGGATCCCTGAAGCTTTCTTT. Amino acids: CASSQVGRQGIPEAFF.

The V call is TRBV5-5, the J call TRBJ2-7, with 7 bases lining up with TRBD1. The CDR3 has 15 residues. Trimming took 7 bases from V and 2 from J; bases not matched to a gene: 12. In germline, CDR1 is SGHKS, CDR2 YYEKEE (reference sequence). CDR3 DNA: TGTGCCAGCGGAGACCCCGGGACAGTTACCTACGAGCAGTACTTC. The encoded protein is CASGDPGTVTYEQYF.

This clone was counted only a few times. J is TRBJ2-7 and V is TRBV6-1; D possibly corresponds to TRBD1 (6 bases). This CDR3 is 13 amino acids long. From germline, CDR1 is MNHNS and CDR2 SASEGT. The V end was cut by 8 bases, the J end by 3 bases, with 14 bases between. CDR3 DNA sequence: TGTGCCAGCGAATCGGGACACCTCTACGAGCAGTACTTC. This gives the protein CASESGHLYEQYF.

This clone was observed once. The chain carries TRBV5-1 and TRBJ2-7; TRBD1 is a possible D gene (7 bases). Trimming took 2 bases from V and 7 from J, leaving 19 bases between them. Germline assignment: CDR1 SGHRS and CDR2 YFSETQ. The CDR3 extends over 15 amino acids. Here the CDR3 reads CASSLQGTAVEEQYF. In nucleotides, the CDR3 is TGCGCCAGCAGCTTACAGGGGACTGCCGTGGAGGAGCAGTACTTC.

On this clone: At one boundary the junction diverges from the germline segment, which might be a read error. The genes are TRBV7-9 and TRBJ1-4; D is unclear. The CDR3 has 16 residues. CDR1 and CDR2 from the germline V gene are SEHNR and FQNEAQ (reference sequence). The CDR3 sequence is CSSSLTGYGRNEKLFF. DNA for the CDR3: TGTTCCAGCAGCTTAACCGGGTATGGTCGGAATGAAAAACTGTTTTTT.

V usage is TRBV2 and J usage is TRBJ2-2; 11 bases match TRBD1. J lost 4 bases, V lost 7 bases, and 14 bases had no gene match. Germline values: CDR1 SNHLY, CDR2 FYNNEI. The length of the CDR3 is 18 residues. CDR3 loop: CASMPGQGVLRFTGELFF. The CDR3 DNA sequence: TGTGCCAGCATGCCGGGACAGGGGGTTTTGCGTTTCACCGGGGAGCTGTTTTTT.

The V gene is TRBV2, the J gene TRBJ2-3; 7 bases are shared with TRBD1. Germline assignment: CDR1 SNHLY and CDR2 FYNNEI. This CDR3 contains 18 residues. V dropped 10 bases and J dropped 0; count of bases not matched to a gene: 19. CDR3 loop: CATYPPRQGEASTDTQYF. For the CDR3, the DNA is TGTGCCACCTATCCCCCGAGACAGGGAGAAGCTAGCACAGATACGCAGTATTTT. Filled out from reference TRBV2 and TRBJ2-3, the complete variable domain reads EPEVTQTPSHQVTQMGQEVILRCVPISNHLYFYWYRQILGQKVEFLVSFYNNEISEKSEIFDDQFSVERPDGSNFTLKIRSTKLEDSAMYFCATYPPRQGEASTDTQYFGPGTRLTVL.

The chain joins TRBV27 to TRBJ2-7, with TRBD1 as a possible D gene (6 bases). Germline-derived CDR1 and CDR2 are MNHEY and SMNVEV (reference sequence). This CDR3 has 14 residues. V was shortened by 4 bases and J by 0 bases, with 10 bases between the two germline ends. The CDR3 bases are TGTGCCAGCAGTTCTAACAGGGTCTCCTACGAGCAGTACTTC. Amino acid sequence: CASSSNRVSYEQYF.

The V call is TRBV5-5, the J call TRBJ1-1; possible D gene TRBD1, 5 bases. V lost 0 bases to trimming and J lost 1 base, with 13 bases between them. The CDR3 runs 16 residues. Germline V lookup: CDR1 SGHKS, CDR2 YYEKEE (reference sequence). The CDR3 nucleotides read TGTGCCAGCAGCTTGGGTGACAGAGCCTGGAACACTGAAGCTTTCTTT. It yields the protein CASSLGDRAWNTEAFF.

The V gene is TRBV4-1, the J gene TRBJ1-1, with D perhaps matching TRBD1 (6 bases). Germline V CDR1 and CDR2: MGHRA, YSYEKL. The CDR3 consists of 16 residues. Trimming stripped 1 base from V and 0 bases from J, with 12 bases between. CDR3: CASSQGLGGMNTEAFF. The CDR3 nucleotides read TGCGCCAGCAGCCAAGGGTTAGGGGGTATGAACACTGAAGCTTTCTTT.

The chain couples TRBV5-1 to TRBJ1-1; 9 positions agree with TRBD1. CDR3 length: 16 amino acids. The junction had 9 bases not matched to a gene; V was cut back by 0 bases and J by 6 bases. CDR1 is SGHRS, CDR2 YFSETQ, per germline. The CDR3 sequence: CASSLDGTGGMAEAFF. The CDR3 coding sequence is TGCGCCAGCAGCTTGGACGGAACAGGGGGCATGGCTGAAGCTTTCTTT.

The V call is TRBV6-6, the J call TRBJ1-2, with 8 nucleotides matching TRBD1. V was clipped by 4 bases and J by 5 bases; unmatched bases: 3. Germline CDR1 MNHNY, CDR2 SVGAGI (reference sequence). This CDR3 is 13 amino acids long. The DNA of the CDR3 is TGTGCCAGCAGTTTTGGACAGGGTTATGGCTACACCTTC. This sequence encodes CASSFGQGYGYTF.

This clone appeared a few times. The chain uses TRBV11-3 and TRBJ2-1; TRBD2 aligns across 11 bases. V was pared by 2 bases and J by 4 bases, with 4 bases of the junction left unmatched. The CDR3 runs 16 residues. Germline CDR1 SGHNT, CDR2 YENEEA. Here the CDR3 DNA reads TGTGCCAGCAGCTTATTGGGGACTAGCGGATACAATGAGCAGTTCTTC. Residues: CASSLLGTSGYNEQFF.

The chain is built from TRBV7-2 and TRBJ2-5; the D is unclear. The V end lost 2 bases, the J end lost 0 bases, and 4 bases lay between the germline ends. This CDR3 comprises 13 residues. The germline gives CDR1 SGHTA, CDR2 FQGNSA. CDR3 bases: TGTGCCAGCAGCTTATCTTACCAAGAGACCCAGTACTTC. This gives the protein CASSLSYQETQYF.

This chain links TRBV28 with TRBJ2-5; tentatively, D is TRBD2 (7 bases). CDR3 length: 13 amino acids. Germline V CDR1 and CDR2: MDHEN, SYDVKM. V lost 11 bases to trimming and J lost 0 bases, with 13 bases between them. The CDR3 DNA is TGTGCCGCCGGGGGGCCGAACCAAGAGACCCAGTACTTC. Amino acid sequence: CAAGGPNQETQYF.

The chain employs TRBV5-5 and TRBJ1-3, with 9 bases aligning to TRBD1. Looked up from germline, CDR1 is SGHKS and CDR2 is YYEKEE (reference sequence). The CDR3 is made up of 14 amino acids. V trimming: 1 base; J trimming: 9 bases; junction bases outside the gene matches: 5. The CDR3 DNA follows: TGTGCCAGCAGCTTGACGGGACAGGGTTTCACCATATATTTT. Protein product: CASSLTGQGFTIYF.

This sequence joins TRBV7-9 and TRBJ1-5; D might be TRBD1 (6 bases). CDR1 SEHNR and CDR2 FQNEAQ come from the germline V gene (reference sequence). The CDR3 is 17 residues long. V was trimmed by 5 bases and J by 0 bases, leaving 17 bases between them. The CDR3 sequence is CASSLNGGAYSNQPQHF. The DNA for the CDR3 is TGTGCCAGCAGCCTCAACGGGGGGGCATATAGCAATCAGCCCCAGCATTTT.

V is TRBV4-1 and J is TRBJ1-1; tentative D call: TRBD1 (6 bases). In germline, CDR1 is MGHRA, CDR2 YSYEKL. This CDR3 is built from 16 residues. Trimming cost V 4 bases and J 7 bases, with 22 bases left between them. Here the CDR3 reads CASSPDKAGARLEAFF. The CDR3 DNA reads TGCGCCAGCAGCCCCGATAAGGCAGGGGCACGACTTGAAGCTTTCTTT.

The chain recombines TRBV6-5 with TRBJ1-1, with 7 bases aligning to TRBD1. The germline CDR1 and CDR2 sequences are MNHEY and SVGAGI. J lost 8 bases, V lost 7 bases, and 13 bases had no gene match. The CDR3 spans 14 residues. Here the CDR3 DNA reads TGTGCCAGCACCCGAGGGGCAGGGGGAGAGGAAGCTTTCTTT. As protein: CASTRGAGGEEAFF.

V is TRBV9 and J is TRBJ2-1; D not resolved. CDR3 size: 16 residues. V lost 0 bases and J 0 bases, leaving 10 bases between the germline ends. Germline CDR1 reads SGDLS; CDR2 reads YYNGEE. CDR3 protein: CASSVARGSSYNEQFF. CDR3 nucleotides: TGTGCCAGCAGCGTAGCTAGAGGTAGCTCCTACAATGAGCAGTTCTTC.

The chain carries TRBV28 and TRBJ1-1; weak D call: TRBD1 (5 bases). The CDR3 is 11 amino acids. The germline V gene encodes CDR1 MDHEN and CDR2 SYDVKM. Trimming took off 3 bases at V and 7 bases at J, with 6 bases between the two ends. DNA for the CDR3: TGTGCCAGCAGTTTGACAGATGAAGCTTTCTTT. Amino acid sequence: CASSLTDEAFF. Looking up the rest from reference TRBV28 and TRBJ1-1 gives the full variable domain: DVKVTQSSRYLVKRTGEKVFLECVQDMDHENMFWYRQDPGLGLRLIYFSYDVKMKEKGDIPEGYSVSREKKERFSLILESASTNQTSMYLCASSLTDEAFFGQGTRLTVV.

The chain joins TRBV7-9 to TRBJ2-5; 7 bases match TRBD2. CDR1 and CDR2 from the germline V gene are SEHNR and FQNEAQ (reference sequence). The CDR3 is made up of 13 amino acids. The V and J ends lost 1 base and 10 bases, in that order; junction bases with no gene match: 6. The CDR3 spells CASSLVTSDDQYF. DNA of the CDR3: TGTGCCAGCAGCTTAGTCACTAGCGATGACCAGTACTTC.

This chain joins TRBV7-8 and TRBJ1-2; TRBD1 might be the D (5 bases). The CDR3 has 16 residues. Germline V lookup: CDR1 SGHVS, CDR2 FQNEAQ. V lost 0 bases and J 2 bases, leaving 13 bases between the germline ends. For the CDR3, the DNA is TGTGCCAGCAGCTTAGCGCTTTTAGGGGTAAACTATGGCTACACCTTC. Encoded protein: CASSLALLGVNYGYTF. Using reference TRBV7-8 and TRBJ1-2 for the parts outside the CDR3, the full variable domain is GAGVSQSPRYKVAKRGQDVALRCDPISGHVSLFWYQQALGQGPEFLTYFQNEAQLDKSGLPSDRFFAERPEGSVSTLKIQRTQQEDSAVYLCASSLALLGVNYGYTFGSGTRLTVV.

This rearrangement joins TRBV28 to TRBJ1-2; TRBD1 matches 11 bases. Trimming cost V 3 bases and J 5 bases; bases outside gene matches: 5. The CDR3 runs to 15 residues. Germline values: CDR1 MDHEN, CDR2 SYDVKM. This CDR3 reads CASSFRTGGNYGYTF. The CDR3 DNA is TGTGCCAGCAGTTTCCGGACAGGGGGCAATTATGGCTACACCTTC.

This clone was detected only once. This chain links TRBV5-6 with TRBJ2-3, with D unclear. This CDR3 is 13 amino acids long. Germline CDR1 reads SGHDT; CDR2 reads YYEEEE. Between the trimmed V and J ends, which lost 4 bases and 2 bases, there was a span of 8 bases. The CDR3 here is CASSPSSTDTQYF. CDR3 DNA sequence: TGTGCCAGCAGCCCCTCGTCCACAGATACGCAGTATTTT. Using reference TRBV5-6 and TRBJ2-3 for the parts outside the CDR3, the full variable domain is DAGVTQSPTHLIKTRGQQVTLRCSPKSGHDTVSWYQQALGQGPQFIFQYYEEEERQRGNFPDRFSGHQFPNYSSELNVNALLLGDSALYLCASSPSSTDTQYFGPGTRLTVL.

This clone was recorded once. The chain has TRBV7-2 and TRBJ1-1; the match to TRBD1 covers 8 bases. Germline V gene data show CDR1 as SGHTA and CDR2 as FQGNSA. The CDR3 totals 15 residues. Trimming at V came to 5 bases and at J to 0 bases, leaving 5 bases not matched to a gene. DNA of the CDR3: TGTGCCAGCAGCGCCTACAGGGGGTTGAACACTGAAGCTTTCTTT. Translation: CASSAYRGLNTEAFF. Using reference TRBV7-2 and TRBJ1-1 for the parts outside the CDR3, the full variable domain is GAGVSQSPSNKVTEKGKDVELRCDPISGHTALYWYRQSLGQGLEFLIYFQGNSAPDKSGLPSDRFSAERTGGSVSTLTIQRTQQEDSAVYLCASSAYRGLNTEAFFGQGTRLTVV.

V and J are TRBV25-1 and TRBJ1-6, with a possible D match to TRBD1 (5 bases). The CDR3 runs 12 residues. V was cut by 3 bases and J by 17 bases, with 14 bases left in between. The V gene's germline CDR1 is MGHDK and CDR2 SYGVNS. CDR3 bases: TGTGCCAGCAGTGATACGGCGGGGGGAATCCACTTT. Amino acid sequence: CASSDTAGGIHF.

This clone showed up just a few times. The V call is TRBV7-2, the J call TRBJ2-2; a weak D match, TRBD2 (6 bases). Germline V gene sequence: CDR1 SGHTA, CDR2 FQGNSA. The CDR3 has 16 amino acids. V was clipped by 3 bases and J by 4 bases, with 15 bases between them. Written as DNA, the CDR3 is TGTGCCAGCAGCTTTCTCCCCGGGGGTCTCACCGGGGAGCTGTTTTTT. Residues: CASSFLPGGLTGELFF. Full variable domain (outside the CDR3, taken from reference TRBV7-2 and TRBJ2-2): GAGVSQSPSNKVTEKGKDVELRCDPISGHTALYWYRQSLGQGLEFLIYFQGNSAPDKSGLPSDRFSAERTGGSVSTLTIQRTQQEDSAVYLCASSFLPGGLTGELFFGEGSRLTVL.